This T cell receptor (beta chain) was documented in a study of read filtering for tumor transcriptome and immune sequencing (dated by TCRdb to the early 2020s). Study-level background: The cohort consisted of approximately 16 male and some 15 female patients, with a mean age of roughly 70 years and an age range of about 40 to 90. TCR repertoires obtained by targeted immune repertoire sequencing and by bulk whole-transcriptome sequencing performed on the same bone marrow samples were compared. A main aim was a read-filtering strategy for immune repertoire data, specifically whether clonotypes supported by a single read should be removed. Per sample, about 3.5 to 11 million TCR-region mapped reads were obtained with IR-seq, compared with only 85 to 1273 with RNA-seq. After DNase treatment, whole-transcriptome libraries were prepared using the TruSeq RNA Access Library Prep Kit. Under revised international staging, about eight patients fell into R-ISS I, 15 or so into R-ISS II and more than five into R-ISS III. Results the study describes overall, beyond this receptor: The sorted CD138-negative fraction was not purified T cells but a mixed bone marrow immune population. Clonotypes were captured by IR-seq at much higher depth and more reliably than by RNA-seq, and smaller IR-seq throughput was sufficient for identification of most shared clonotypes. Single-read clonotypes made up roughly four fifths of clonotypes but only 3% to 4.5% of total reads in IR-seq, compared with approximately 70% of clonotypes and roughly 40% of reads in RNA-seq. The correlation between IR-seq and RNA-seq shared clonotype proportions rose when single-read clonotypes were removed.

The Immunoverse kit was used to build TCR libraries from 400 ng RNA, with molecular barcoded adaptors covering alpha/delta and beta/gamma chains. The same RNA used for transcriptome sequencing was used for TCR library preparation. TCR libraries were sequenced on an Illumina HiSeq 4000 with 2 x 150 cycles. The source study handled its data this way. Using MiXCR, which included quality filtering and error correction, TCR reads were aligned to human V, D, J and C references and then assembled into CDR3 clonotypes. Clonotype counts and gene usage diversity were analyzed with the tcR package in R. For inspection of raw mapping reads, RNA-seq reads were mapped by STAR aligner version 2.5.3a onto GRCh37 of the human genome. To test the effect of sequencing depth on detected clonotypes, IR-seq fastq files were randomly downsampled using Seqtk 1.3. The public reads were run again by TCRdb, first through fastp at Q25 and then through MiXCR, and only productive beta chains were kept. CDR3 protein sequences are deduplicated, and each keeps its most common genes and DNA. These V and J calls are TCRdb output, not the study's own analysis. The sample table holds some 41,000 distinct CDR3 sequences, of which around 11% were seen once. Of the sample, 30% to 40% falls within the top ten clones.

Every patient had bone marrow sampled at the time of active disease. Bone marrow mononuclear cells were isolated by Ficoll-Hypaque density gradient centrifugation. Myeloma plasma cells were removed and CD138-negative cells were obtained by negative selection following labeling with CD138 magnetic microbeads on a MACS separator. The purity of the isolated cells was checked by flow cytometry with CD138 antibodies on an Attune NxT. Total RNA was extracted with TRIzol reagent and quantified with a NanoDrop spectrophotometer. Paired RNA-seq and IR-seq were performed on each patient's CD138-negative bone marrow sample. This clonotype was seen repeatedly, ten times or more. The antigen it recognizes is unknown. The record has no base qualities; no much larger clone is one base away. CDR1 DFQATT and CDR2 SNEGSKA are derived from the germline V gene (reference sequence). The germline V and J ends show losses of 5 bases and 0 bases respectively, and no gene match explains 9 bases of the junction. The CDR3 runs 16 residues from the cysteine to the phenylalanine. Left in the record is the CDR3 DNA by itself, 48 bases read in frame from the first base.

The sequence links TRBV20-1 to TRBJ2-1; 8 of the junction bases match TRBD2. The sequence was obtained from a donor over 35 with multiple myeloma. Sequenced material: a population of CD138-negative cells sorted from bone marrow. Sample cell subset or site, as interpreted from the label and publication: bone marrow mononuclear cells depleted of CD138+ plasma/myeloma cells by negative magnetic selection. In nucleotide form, the sequence is TGCAGTGCTTTAGGGCGGGGGGCCAGCTCCTACAATGAGCAGTTCTTC. This codes for CSALGRGASSYNEQFF.